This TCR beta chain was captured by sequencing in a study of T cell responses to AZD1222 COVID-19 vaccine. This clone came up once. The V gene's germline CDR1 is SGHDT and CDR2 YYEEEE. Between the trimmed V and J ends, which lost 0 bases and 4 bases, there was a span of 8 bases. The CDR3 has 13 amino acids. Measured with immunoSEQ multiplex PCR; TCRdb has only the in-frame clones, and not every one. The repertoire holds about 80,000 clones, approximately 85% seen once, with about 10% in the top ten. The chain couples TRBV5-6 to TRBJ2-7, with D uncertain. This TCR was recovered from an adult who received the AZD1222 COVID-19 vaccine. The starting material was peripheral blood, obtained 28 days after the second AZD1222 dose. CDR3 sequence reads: CASSLGLLYEQYF. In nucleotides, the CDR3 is TGTGCCAGCAGCTTGGGACTCCTTTACGAGCAGTACTTC. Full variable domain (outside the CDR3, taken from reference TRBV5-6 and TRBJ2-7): DAGVTQSPTHLIKTRGQQVTLRCSPKSGHDTVSWYQQALGQGPQFIFQYYEEEERQRGNFPDRFSGHQFPNYSSELNVNALLLGDSALYLCASSLGLLYEQYFGPGTRLTVT.